These 17 T cell receptor beta chains came from one sample sequenced in a study of T cells in Graves' hyperthyroidism and ophthalmopathy. The TCR beta CDR3 regions underwent amplification using RNA transcripts as the source. HTBI primers drove first-round RT-PCR of the TCR CDR3. TCRdb used MiXCR to reprocess the multiplex PCR reads, holding one entry per CDR3 protein. Of just under 750,000 distinct CDR3 sequences in the sample, just over 35% are singletons; the top ten hold roughly 30%. The sequenced sample consisted of blood. The receptors were gathered from a woman in her thirties or forties with Graves' hyperthyroidism.

The V call is TRBV6-4, the J call TRBJ2-4; TRBD1 is a possible D gene (5 bases). This CDR3 comprises 16 residues. The V end was cut by 2 bases, the J end by 1 base, with 12 bases between. Germline CDR1 is MRHNA and CDR2 is SNTAGT. The CDR3 region is CASSDRAGRAKNIQYF. The DNA for the CDR3 is TGTGCCAGCAGTGACAGGGCAGGGCGGGCCAAAAACATTCAGTACTTC.

This chain links TRBV20-1 with TRBJ2-5; 9 positions agree with TRBD2. This CDR3 has 15 residues. Germline loops: CDR1 DFQATT, CDR2 SNEGSKA (reference sequence). V gave up 7 bases and J gave up 2 bases; unmatched junction bases: 11. The CDR3 loop is CSEAGLAAEQETQYF. CDR3 coding DNA: TGCAGTGAAGCGGGACTAGCAGCTGAGCAAGAGACCCAGTACTTC.

The V gene is TRBV25-1, the J gene TRBJ2-5; 7 bases agree with TRBD1. The CDR3 is 14 amino acids. Germline CDR1 is MGHDK and CDR2 is SYGVNS. J was trimmed by 5 bases and V by 2 bases; bases with no gene match: 5. The CDR3 bases are TGTGCCAGCAGTGAACACAGGGGTAGGGAGACCCAGTACTTC. Translated: CASSEHRGRETQYF.

This clonotype was seen once. The chain has TRBV7-2 and TRBJ1-5; TRBD1 matches at 9 bases. From germline, CDR1 is SGHTA and CDR2 FQGNSA. This CDR3 spans 20 amino acids. The V segment lost 3 bases and the J segment 0 bases; nucleotides outside the gene matches: 15. In nucleotides, the CDR3 is TGTGCCAGCAGCTTGCCTGTGGGGACAGGGACCCTATATAGCAATCAGCCCCAGCATTTT. Amino acids: CASSLPVGTGTLYSNQPQHF.

This clonotype was seen ten or more times. V is TRBV19 and J is TRBJ2-2, with D unclear. From germline, CDR1 is LNHDA and CDR2 SQIVND (reference sequence). This CDR3 region has 12 residues. The V end lost 5 bases, the J end lost 4 bases, and 5 bases lay between the germline ends. CDR3 residues: CASSWTTGELFF. The CDR3 region has the DNA TGTGCCAGTAGTTGGACCACCGGGGAGCTGTTTTTT.

About this clonotype itself: This may come from a read error, since a much larger clone is one base off. The chain combines TRBV29-1 with TRBJ2-7; D gene ambiguous. CDR1 and CDR2 from the germline V gene are SQVTM and ANQGSEA. The V and J ends lost 3 bases and 3 bases respectively, with 9 bases between them. The CDR3 has 12 amino acids. This chain's CDR3 is CSVEASCYEQYF. The CDR3 DNA follows: TGCAGCGTTGAGGCGAGCTGCTACGAGCAGTACTTC.

At least ten counts were recorded for this clonotype. The V gene is TRBV12-3 or TRBV12-4, the J gene TRBJ1-6; D unclear. V was cut by 4 bases and J by 1 base, with 8 bases left in between. The CDR3 length is 15 residues. In DNA, the CDR3 is TGTGCCAGCAGTTCGGACGGATCCTATAATTCACCCCTCCACTTT. As protein: CASSSDGSYNSPLHF.

This clonotype came up a few times. The chain employs TRBV27 and TRBJ1-2; 7 bases fit TRBD1. V shed 6 bases, J shed 5 bases, and the junction held 12 bases outside the gene matches. CDR1 MNHEY and CDR2 SMNVEV come from the germline V gene (reference sequence). The CDR3 sequence is 15 residues long. The CDR3 coding sequence is TGTGCCAGCAGCTGGACAGGTGGAGGGGTTTATGGCTACACCTTC. Translated, it gives CASSWTGGGVYGYTF.

The V and J genes are TRBV20-1 and TRBJ2-7, with 10 bases identical to TRBD2. Trimming at V came to 1 base and at J to 2 bases, leaving 8 bases not matched to a gene. The length of the CDR3 is 16 residues. CDR1 is DFQATT and CDR2 is SNEGSKA in the germline V gene (reference sequence). The DNA for the CDR3 is TGCAGTGCTAGAGTTTTGACTAGCGGGCGACCCTACGAGCAGTACTTC. This sequence encodes CSARVLTSGRPYEQYF.

Of note for this clonotype: A much larger clonotype is one base distant, so this may be a read error. The rearrangement uses TRBV7-2 and TRBJ2-2, with D possibly being TRBD1 (5 bases). Germline V lookup: CDR1 SGHTA, CDR2 FQGNSA. Trimming stripped 8 bases from V and 2 bases from J, with 15 bases between. The CDR3 has 15 residues. The CDR3 spells CASGPQGENTGELFF. In DNA form, the CDR3 reads TGTGCCAGCGGGCCTCAAGGGGAAAACACCGGGGAGCTGTTTTTT.

This clonotype has at least ten counts. V gene TRBV7-6 combines with J gene TRBJ2-5; D gene unclear. This CDR3 region has 13 residues. Deletions cut 1 base from V and 5 bases from J, with 8 bases between. Looked up from germline, CDR1 is SGHVS and CDR2 is FNYEAQ. The CDR3 protein is CASSLGALETQYF. Written as DNA, the CDR3 is TGTGCCAGCAGCTTAGGGGCCCTGGAGACCCAGTACTTC. Full variable domain (outside the CDR3, taken from reference TRBV7-6 and TRBJ2-5): GAGVSQSPRYKVTKRGQDVALRCDPISGHVSLYWYRQALGQGPEFLTYFNYEAQQDKSGLPNDRFSAERPEGSISTLTIQRTEQRDSAMYRCASSLGALETQYFGPGTRLLVL.

Turning to this clonotype: At one end the junction does not follow the germline gene, possibly because of a read error. This chain joins TRBV10-3 and TRBJ2-3; D gene uncertain. The germline V gene encodes CDR1 ENHRY and CDR2 SYGVKD. This CDR3 has 18 amino acids. The DNA of the CDR3 is TGTGCCAGCAGTGAGTATGGGAACAACTATAAACCCACAGATACGCAGTATTTT. Protein sequence: CASSEYGNNYKPTDTQYF.

This CDR3 is CASSRTGGGEPQHF. CDR3 coding DNA: TGCGCCAGCAGCCGAACAGGGGGCGGTGAGCCCCAGCATTTT. This sequence joins TRBV4-3 and TRBJ1-5; TRBD1 matches 9 bases. J was trimmed by 8 bases and V by 4 bases; bases with no gene match: 6. This CDR3 region has 14 residues. Per the germline V gene, CDR1 is LGHNA and CDR2 is YSLEER.

The CDR3 protein is CASSGGLEDTQYF. The DNA of the CDR3 is TGTGCCAGCAGCGGGGGATTGGAAGATACGCAGTATTTT. V is TRBV7-2 and J is TRBJ2-3; perhaps D is TRBD1 or TRBD2 (5 bases each). The CDR3 spans 13 residues. Germline assignment: CDR1 SGHTA and CDR2 FQGNSA. V lost 5 bases and J lost 5, with 11 bases in between.

This clonotype was detected ten times or more. The chain is built from TRBV20-1 and TRBJ1-1; the D is unclear. Germline CDR1 DFQATT, CDR2 SNEGSKA (reference sequence). Trimming took off 6 bases at V and 6 bases at J, with 26 bases between the two ends. The CDR3 spans 16 residues. The CDR3, as DNA: TGCAGTGCGGAGGACCTTAGCTTCGCAACAGCCGCTGAAGCTTTCTTT. Translation gives CSAEDLSFATAAEAFF.

This clonotype was seen ten or more times. The chain employs TRBV4-1 and TRBJ1-1, with TRBD1 as a possible D gene (5 bases). Germline V gene lookup returns CDR1 MGHRA and CDR2 YSYEKL. The ends were cut back, 0 bases at V and 11 bases at J, with 13 bases in the middle. The CDR3 covers 13 residues. The CDR3 loop is CASSQDPGDEAFF. The DNA of the CDR3 is TGCGCCAGCAGCCAAGATCCGGGGGATGAGGCTTTCTTT.

The sample holds many counts of this clonotype. The V and J genes are TRBV25-1 and TRBJ1-2; no clear D gene. CDR1 and CDR2 from the germline V gene are MGHDK and SYGVNS. CDR3 length equals 11 residues. Trimming pared 1 base from V and 8 bases from J, leaving 5 bases between. The CDR3 is CASSESEGYTF. As DNA, the CDR3 is TGTGCCAGCAGTGAATCGGAGGGCTACACCTTC.